This TCR beta chain emerged from a study of blood T cell repertoires in COVID-19. The CDR3 contains 15 residues. The V gene's germline CDR1 is WNHNN and CDR2 SYGVQD (reference sequence). Trimming removed 4 bases from V and 4 bases from J; junction bases left unmatched: 6. Data came from immunoSEQ multiplex PCR; TCRdb stores just in-frame clones and leaves some out. The table shows 95,000 to 100,000 clones, with 80% to 90% occurring only once. This clone has only one observation. The TCR originated in a young woman with acute or convalescent COVID-19. The genes are TRBV10-1 and TRBJ2-7; 11 bases map to TRBD1. Specimen: peripheral blood. The CDR3 DNA sequence: TGCGCCAGCAGTGCAGGACAGGGGGCATCGTACGAGCAGTACTTC. Protein: CASSAGQGASYEQYF.